This T cell receptor beta chain was recorded in a study of blood T cell repertoires in COVID-19. Background on the study: Donors in the United States, Italy and Spain gave samples during acute or convalescent COVID-19.

Method: immunoSEQ multiplex PCR; TCRdb's copy keeps in-frame clones and lacks some. This sample has more than 200,000 clones, with approximately 88% found just once. As concerns this clone: Within the sample, other DNA sequences also encode this same CDR3.

V shed 0 bases and J 8 bases; nucleotides not matched to a gene: 3. The CDR3 contains 14 residues. Germline V gene data show CDR1 as SEHNR and CDR2 as FQNEAQ (reference sequence). The sequencing sample was made of peripheral blood. The rearrangement joins TRBV7-9 to TRBJ1-4; 7 bases fit TRBD1. The receptor comes from a woman aged 25 to 39 with COVID-19, enrolled during active disease. The CDR3 coding sequence is TGTGCCAGCAGCTTAGCAGGGGGCGGCGAAAAACTGTTTTTT. It encodes CASSLAGGGEKLFF. Looking up the rest from reference TRBV7-9 and TRBJ1-4 gives the full variable domain: DTGVSQNPRHKITKRGQNVTFRCDPISEHNRLYWYRQTLGQGPEFLTYFQNEAQLEKSRLLSDRFSAERPKGSFSTLEIQRTEQGDSAMYLCASSLAGGGEKLFFGSGTQLSVL.